This record looks at one T cell receptor beta chain sequence and its context. The antigen is not known. PCR used 60 Vbeta primers and 13 Jbeta primers. Some clones are missing from TCRdb's copy, which holds only in-frame ones; the method was immunoSEQ multiplex PCR. The repertoire holds about 160,000 clones, with roughly 80% as singletons. These data originate in a study of cytomegalovirus exposure and HLA in healthy donors. General study findings and limits: When analyzed later, a missense DCLRE1C variant was found to be linked to TCR beta V- and J-gene trimming. Common viral pathogens seemed, in a later analysis, to connect with several of the most significant clusters. The study carried out a later analysis of TCR beta sequences. It associated some 18,000 of them with specific HLA alleles at a false discovery rate of 0.05. Later, TCR association rates were found to vary by HLA locus, highest for DRB1 and lowest for HLA-C.

This CDR3 region has 16 residues. V trimming: 2 bases; J trimming: 1 base; junction bases outside the gene matches: 5. Per germline, CDR1 LNHDA and CDR2 SQIVND (reference sequence). Material: PBMCs. The J gene is TRBJ1-5, the V gene TRBV19; 7 bases map to TRBD1. This clonotype was obtained from a woman aged 30 to 39 in good health and CMV-seronegative. The CDR3 DNA is TGTGCCAGTAGTATAAGAACGACAGGGAGCAATCAGCCCCAGCATTTT. Protein sequence: CASSIRTTGSNQPQHF.